This T cell receptor (beta chain) stems from a study of identifying expanded T cells in peripheral blood. Notes on the study in general: Clone count variance between approximately two-week samples rose with total template count. Technical replicates showed approximately 1.2 changed clones; roughly two weeks around 15; four weeks 19.

The CDR3 length is 14 residues. The V end was cut by 3 bases, the J end by 2 bases, with 11 bases between. The V gene's germline CDR1 is SGHDT and CDR2 YYEEEE. As regards this clone: Its antigen is not known.

The repertoire was sequenced with immunoSEQ multiplex PCR; TCRdb's copy has only in-frame clones and lacks some. Here the sample spans 100,000 to 150,000 clones, approximately 86% being singletons. Source material: blood. V gene TRBV5-6 combines with J gene TRBJ2-5; no firm D call. This TCR derives from a person between 18 and 75 years old in good health. This CDR3 reads CASSSGPTQETQYF. The DNA for the CDR3 is TGTGCCAGCAGCTCAGGACCGACTCAAGAGACCCAGTACTTC.